Following are 21 T cell receptor beta chains from one sample sequenced in a study of blood T cell repertoires in COVID-19. TCRdb's table, derived via immunoSEQ multiplex PCR, lists solely in-frame clones and lacks some. The sample records about 190,000 clones, 85% to 90% being singletons. The sequenced material came from peripheral blood. The source is a man younger than 30 with active or convalescent COVID-19.

The chain couples TRBV6-2 or TRBV6-3 to TRBJ1-6; 8 bases match TRBD1. Germline V gene lookup returns CDR1 MNHEY and CDR2 SVGEGT. This CDR3 comprises 16 residues. Germline trimming cut 6 bases from V and 11 bases from J; bases unmatched to any gene: 15. This CDR3 is CASSLIWTGPGAPLHF. The CDR3 nucleotides read TGTGCCAGCAGCCTCATTTGGACAGGGCCGGGAGCACCCCTCCACTTT.

In its sample, this clone was seen a few times. The V and J genes are TRBV5-1 and TRBJ2-1; tentative D call: TRBD2 (7 bases). The CDR3 has 18 residues. V was shortened by 0 bases and J by 4 bases, with 20 bases between the two germline ends. Germline V gene data show CDR1 as SGHRS and CDR2 as YFSETQ. CDR3 loop: CASSLVVVRGAGYNEQFF. For the CDR3, the DNA is TGCGCCAGCAGCTTGGTGGTCGTTCGGGGGGCGGGGTACAATGAGCAGTTCTTC.

The chain carries TRBV25-1 and TRBJ2-1; the D gene is possibly TRBD1 (6 bases). Germline V gives CDR1 MGHDK, CDR2 SYGVNS. V gave up 6 bases and J gave up 3 bases, with 6 bases separating them. The CDR3 loop spans 12 amino acids. Here the CDR3 reads CASRTGYNEQFF. CDR3 sequence (DNA): TGTGCCAGCAGGACAGGCTACAATGAGCAGTTCTTC.

The chain links TRBV5-1 to TRBJ1-1, with D possibly TRBD1 on 6 matching bases. Germline V lookup: CDR1 SGHRS, CDR2 YFSETQ. Trimming took off 2 bases at V and 1 base at J, with 12 bases between the two ends. The CDR3 extends over 15 amino acids. CDR3 loop: CASSFTARGNTEAFF. CDR3 DNA: TGCGCCAGCAGCTTTACGGCCAGGGGGAACACTGAAGCTTTCTTT. The full variable domain, with the rest looked up from reference TRBV5-1 and TRBJ1-1, is KAGVTQTPRYLIKTRGQQVTLSCSPISGHRSVSWYQQTPGQGLQFLFEYFSETQRNKGNFPGRFSGRQFSNSRSEMNVSTLELGDSALYLCASSFTARGNTEAFFGQGTRLTVV.

The genes are TRBV7-9 and TRBJ2-5; D is uncertain. V shed 3 bases and J shed 1 base, with 6 bases lying between them. The CDR3 sequence is 13 residues long. The germline CDR1 and CDR2 sequences are SEHNR and FQNEAQ (reference sequence). In DNA, the CDR3 is TGTGCCAGCAGCTTTTTCTTCCAAGAGACCCAGTACTTC. Amino acid sequence: CASSFFFQETQYF.

This clone occurred once. This rearrangement joins TRBV11-3 to TRBJ2-1; a weak D match, TRBD2 (5 bases). The length of the CDR3 is 15 residues. Trimming left V 1 base short and J 4 bases short, with 11 bases between. Germline V CDR1 and CDR2: SGHNT, YENEEA. CDR3 protein: CASSLAGDPYNEQFF. The DNA for the CDR3 is TGTGCCAGCAGCTTAGCCGGGGATCCTTACAATGAGCAGTTCTTC.

This rearrangement joins TRBV7-9 to TRBJ1-1; D gene unclear. The CDR3 length is 13 residues. The germline V and J ends were trimmed by 1 base and 5 bases, with 8 bases remaining between them. The germline V gene has CDR1 SEHNR and CDR2 FQNEAQ (reference sequence). CDR3 in amino acids: CASSLVRETEAFF. CDR3 DNA: TGTGCCAGCAGCTTAGTGAGGGAAACTGAAGCTTTCTTT.

V is TRBV18 and J is TRBJ2-5; unclear D gene. This CDR3 has 14 residues. Germline V lookup: CDR1 KGHSH, CDR2 LQKENI. V was cut by 6 bases and J by 5 bases, with 16 bases left in between. The CDR3 coding sequence is TGTGCCAGCTCTCAAGGTAACCTGCGGGAGACCCAGTACTTC. Protein sequence: CASSQGNLRETQYF.

The chain has TRBV7-8 and TRBJ2-1, with 7 bases identical to TRBD2. V dropped 5 bases and J dropped 0; count of bases not matched to a gene: 4. Looked up from germline, CDR1 is SGHVS and CDR2 is FQNEAQ. The CDR3 totals 15 residues. CDR3 nucleotides: TGTGCCAGCAGCCAGACTAGCTACTCCTACAATGAGCAGTTCTTC. As protein: CASSQTSYSYNEQFF.

The chain links TRBV5-6 to TRBJ1-2, with 7 bases fitting TRBD1. Trimming removed 4 bases from V and 4 bases from J; junction bases left unmatched: 10. Germline V gene sequence: CDR1 SGHDT, CDR2 YYEEEE. CDR3 size: 15 residues. The chain's CDR3 is CASSGTTGFLYGYTF. In DNA form, the CDR3 reads TGTGCCAGCAGCGGAACGACAGGGTTTCTCTATGGCTACACCTTC.

V usage is TRBV28 and J usage is TRBJ1-3; D is ambiguous. This CDR3 is built from 15 residues. Germline V gene data show CDR1 as MDHEN and CDR2 as SYDVKM. The V end was cut by 10 bases, the J end by 1 base, with 17 bases between. The CDR3 nucleotides are TGTGCCACAAACTCCGGAGGCGGGTCTGGAAACACCATATATTTT. Its protein is CATNSGGGSGNTIYF.

The chain is built from TRBV18 and TRBJ1-5, with D possibly being TRBD1 (6 bases). The germline CDR1 and CDR2 sequences are KGHSH and LQKENI. V lost 3 bases and J 4 bases, leaving 13 bases between the germline ends. The CDR3 has 15 residues. As DNA, the CDR3 is TGTGCCAGCTCACCCGTGCGGACAGAGAATCAGCCCCAGCATTTT. Amino acid sequence: CASSPVRTENQPQHF.

The chain couples TRBV29-1 to TRBJ2-3, with 10 bases that match TRBD2. The trim removed 6 bases at V and 3 bases at J, leaving 9 bases unmatched. CDR1 SQVTM and CDR2 ANQGSEA come from the germline V gene. The CDR3 has 15 residues. Here the CDR3 DNA reads TGCAGCGTAGGGGGCTCTAGCGGGGGAACAGATACGCAGTATTTT. Its protein is CSVGGSSGGTDTQYF.

This clone turned up a few times. This chain links TRBV27 with TRBJ1-5, with D possibly matching TRBD1 (6 bases). Germline CDR1 reads MNHEY; CDR2 reads SMNVEV (reference sequence). The CDR3 sequence is 15 residues long. Trimming left V 3 bases short and J 2 bases short, with 11 bases between. CDR3 bases: TGTGCCAGCAGTTTGGGGGCAGGACGCAATCAGCCCCAGCATTTT. Translated: CASSLGAGRNQPQHF.

Only one count was recorded for this clone. The V and J genes are TRBV4-1 and TRBJ2-5; 8 bases line up with TRBD1. This CDR3 has 16 amino acids. Germline CDR1 MGHRA, CDR2 YSYEKL. V trimming: 0 bases; J trimming: 2 bases; junction bases outside the gene matches: 5. CDR3 residues: CASSQDITGGQETQYF. CDR3 DNA: TGCGCCAGCAGCCAAGATATAACAGGGGGTCAAGAGACCCAGTACTTC.

The chain combines TRBV6-5 with TRBJ1-2; D call uncertain. The germline CDR1 and CDR2 sequences are MNHEY and SVGAGI. V lost 0 bases and J lost 4, with 6 bases in between. This CDR3 contains 13 residues. The CDR3 nucleotides read TGTGCCAGCAGTTACTCGAGTTCCTATGGCTACACCTTC. Translating gives CASSYSSSYGYTF.

The gene calls are TRBV5-1 and TRBJ2-1, with 10 bases identical to TRBD2. The junction had 3 bases not matched to a gene; V was cut back by 4 bases and J by 8 bases. The germline V gene has CDR1 SGHRS and CDR2 YFSETQ. The CDR3 extends over 13 amino acids. The DNA of the CDR3 is TGCGCCAGCAGCACAAGCGGGAGGGATGAGCAGTTCTTC. Its translation: CASSTSGRDEQFF. Using reference TRBV5-1 and TRBJ2-1 for the parts outside the CDR3, the full variable domain is KAGVTQTPRYLIKTRGQQVTLSCSPISGHRSVSWYQQTPGQGLQFLFEYFSETQRNKGNFPGRFSGRQFSNSRSEMNVSTLELGDSALYLCASSTSGRDEQFFGPGTRLTVL.

The chain uses TRBV4-1 and TRBJ2-2; 12 bases line up with TRBD2. The length of the CDR3 is 19 residues. The ends lost 0 bases at V and 4 bases at J; junction bases unmatched: 9. Looked up from germline, CDR1 is MGHRA and CDR2 is YSYEKL. CDR3 sequence: CASSQEVLAGGFGTGELFF. In nucleotides, the CDR3 is TGCGCCAGCAGCCAAGAAGTTCTAGCGGGGGGGTTCGGCACCGGGGAGCTGTTTTTT.

V and J are TRBV7-2 and TRBJ1-2, with a tentative D call TRBD1 (6 bases). The V gene's germline CDR1 is SGHTA and CDR2 FQGNSA. V was pared by 2 bases and J by 7 bases, with 14 bases between. CDR3 length: 14 amino acids. This CDR3 is CASSLSLQGGGYTF. CDR3 DNA sequence: TGTGCCAGCAGCTTATCTTTACAGGGTGGTGGCTACACCTTC. Full variable domain (missing parts from reference TRBV7-2 and TRBJ1-2): GAGVSQSPSNKVTEKGKDVELRCDPISGHTALYWYRQSLGQGLEFLIYFQGNSAPDKSGLPSDRFSAERTGGSVSTLTIQRTQQEDSAVYLCASSLSLQGGGYTFGSGTRLTVV.

The chain recombines TRBV27 with TRBJ2-7; D perhaps matches TRBD1 (6 bases). V lost 3 bases, J lost 7 bases, and 16 bases lay in between. This CDR3 spans 14 amino acids. From germline, CDR1 is MNHEY and CDR2 SMNVEV (reference sequence). CDR3 bases: TGTGCCAGCAGTTTGATGGGGGCTGGTTGGGAGCAGTACTTC. As protein: CASSLMGAGWEQYF.

V and J are TRBV3-1 (or the pseudogene TRBV3-2) and TRBJ2-7; TRBD2 matches at 14 bases. The junction had 3 bases not matched to a gene; V was cut back by 3 bases and J by 2 bases. The CDR3 is made up of 16 amino acids. Germline CDR1 is LGHDT and CDR2 is YNNKEL (reference sequence). CDR3 residues: CASSHTTSGGAYEQYF. Written as DNA, the CDR3 is TGTGCCAGCAGCCACACGACTAGCGGGGGGGCCTACGAGCAGTACTTC.